These 3 T cell receptor beta chains came from one sample sequenced in a study of cytomegalovirus exposure and HLA in healthy donors. It was with 60 Vbeta and 13 Jbeta primers that the PCR ran. Assay used: immunoSEQ multiplex PCR; TCRdb lists only in-frame clones, some missing. Among over 150,000 clones, around 81% were seen once, and the ten largest hold around 2.4%. Sequenced sample: PBMCs. The receptors come from a woman in her twenties or thirties in good health and CMV-seronegative.

This clone was seen once. The chain carries TRBV28 and TRBJ1-3; 8 bases line up with TRBD1. The CDR3 covers 14 residues. Germline values: CDR1 MDHEN, CDR2 SYDVKM. J lost 4 bases, V lost 3 bases, and 2 bases had no gene match. CDR3 bases: TGTGCCAGCAGTTTGACAGGGGAAGGAAACACCATATATTTT. This codes for CASSLTGEGNTIYF.

There are a few counts of this clone. The CDR3 sequence: CAIGSTGANTEAFF. The CDR3 bases are TGTGCCATCGGGTCGACAGGAGCGAACACTGAAGCTTTCTTT. This rearrangement joins TRBV10-3 to TRBJ1-1; possible D gene TRBD1, 6 bases. The V end lost 8 bases, the J end lost 1 base, and 14 bases lay between the germline ends. This CDR3 has 14 amino acids. CDR1 is ENHRY and CDR2 is SYGVKD in the germline V gene.

The gene calls are TRBV2 and TRBJ1-5; TRBD1 is a possible D gene (6 bases). There are 13 residues in the CDR3. V was clipped by 7 bases and J by 4 bases, with 11 bases between them. Germline V gene lookup returns CDR1 SNHLY and CDR2 FYNNEI. CDR3 region: CASIRQANQPQHF. CDR3 bases: TGTGCCAGCATAAGACAGGCTAATCAGCCCCAGCATTTT.